Listed here are 28 T cell receptor beta chains from one sample, sequenced in a study of T-cell memory formation after mild COVID-19. One entry per CDR3 protein, called by TCRdb with MiXCR from the 5' RACE reads. The table has 150,000 to 200,000 distinct CDR3 sequences, under 14% seen once. The sample taken for sequencing was PBMCs or a T cell subset sorted from them (not recorded which). These receptors originate from a man aged 18 to 29 who had mild COVID-19 (a few samples of this study predate the infection). Cell type and time point are not known.

This clonotype was recorded many times. The chain joins TRBV5-1 to TRBJ1-4, with D maybe TRBD1 (5 bases). V gave up 3 bases and J gave up 8 bases, with 17 bases separating them. Germline values: CDR1 SGHRS, CDR2 YFSETQ. The CDR3 loop spans 15 amino acids. Here the CDR3 reads CASSYLGVSREKLFF. The CDR3 DNA reads TGCGCCAGCAGCTACTTGGGGGTGTCGCGGGAAAAACTGTTTTTT.

This clonotype was found many times. This chain links TRBV7-2 with TRBJ2-3; D is ambiguous. The CDR3 runs 14 residues. Trimming shortened V by 2 bases and J by 4 bases, and 10 bases separated the two germline ends. Germline values: CDR1 SGHTA, CDR2 FQGNSA. CDR3 region: CASSLQASADTQYF. The CDR3 bases are TGTGCCAGCAGCTTACAGGCTAGTGCAGATACGCAGTATTTT.

This clonotype showed up many times. CDR3 residues: CASTDPGQRETQYF. The CDR3 DNA follows: TGCGCCAGCACCGACCCCGGACAGAGGGAGACCCAGTACTTC. The chain has TRBV5-1 and TRBJ2-5; possible D gene TRBD1, 6 bases. V lost 6 bases and J lost 5, with 17 bases in between. In germline, CDR1 is SGHRS, CDR2 YFSETQ. This CDR3 has 14 residues.

V usage is TRBV6-1 and J usage is TRBJ1-2, with TRBD1 matching over 8 bases. The CDR3 has 13 amino acids. V lost 6 bases to trimming and J lost 7 bases; unmatched junction nucleotides: 7. Germline lookup yields CDR1 MNHNS and CDR2 SASEGT. This CDR3 is CASSNRGAFGYTF. DNA of the CDR3: TGTGCCAGCAGCAACAGGGGGGCATTTGGCTACACCTTC.

This clonotype was counted a few times. The chain couples TRBV20-1 to TRBJ2-4, with TRBD1 identical over 7 bases. The CDR3 length is 14 residues. Trimming cost V 2 bases and J 3 bases; bases outside gene matches: 4. Germline V CDR1 and CDR2: DFQATT, SNEGSKA (reference sequence). The CDR3 region is CSARYRGDKNIQYF. As DNA, the CDR3 is TGCAGTGCTAGATACAGGGGCGACAAAAACATTCAGTACTTC.

This clonotype showed up many times. The CDR3 here is CASKKMGTRGSAYEQYF. CDR3 nucleotides: TGTGCCAGCAAAAAGATGGGCACCCGAGGGAGCGCCTACGAGCAGTACTTC. V usage is TRBV6-2 or TRBV6-3 and J usage is TRBJ2-7; tentative D call: TRBD2 (5 bases). Looked up from germline, CDR1 is MNHEY and CDR2 is SVGEGT. CDR3 length: 17 amino acids. V lost 7 bases and J 2 bases, leaving 24 bases between the germline ends.

The chain couples TRBV7-2 to TRBJ2-7, with 7 bases matching TRBD2. The V and J ends lost 2 bases and 4 bases, in that order; junction bases with no gene match: 11. The germline gives CDR1 SGHTA, CDR2 FQGNSA. The CDR3 covers 16 residues. The CDR3 sequence is CASSLISAGGKYEQYF. The CDR3 bases are TGTGCCAGCAGCTTAATCAGCGCCGGGGGGAAGTACGAGCAGTACTTC.

This clonotype showed up just once. V gene TRBV5-1 combines with J gene TRBJ1-6; D unresolved. Germline V lookup: CDR1 SGHRS, CDR2 YFSETQ. Trimming removed 1 base from V and 5 bases from J, with 16 bases in between. This CDR3 spans 17 amino acids. Written as DNA, the CDR3 is TGCGCCAGCAGCTTGAGGATGACGGGCATTGATAATTCACCCCTCCACTTT. Translated: CASSLRMTGIDNSPLHF.

V and J are TRBV6-5 and TRBJ1-1, with D hard to call. The CDR3 has 13 residues. Germline V CDR1 and CDR2: MNHEY, SVGAGI. The V end was cut by 7 bases, the J end by 8 bases, with 17 bases between. As DNA, the CDR3 is TGTGCCAGCAACACGCCCGGTACGAAGGAAGCTTTCTTT. Its protein is CASNTPGTKEAFF.

This clonotype was counted at least ten times. The rearrangement uses TRBV20-1 and TRBJ1-2; D is possibly TRBD1 (5 bases). The CDR3 consists of 13 residues. The V and J ends lost 6 bases and 4 bases respectively, with 15 bases between them. Germline assignment: CDR1 DFQATT and CDR2 SNEGSKA (reference sequence). CDR3 DNA sequence: TGCAGTGCCACGGCGGGGCTCCTCTATGGCTACACCTTC. Amino acid sequence: CSATAGLLYGYTF.

This clonotype has just a few counts. The chain employs TRBV19 and TRBJ2-4; D gene uncertain. Trimming removed 6 bases from V and 0 bases from J, with 6 bases in between. The CDR3 length is 13 residues. Germline assignment: CDR1 LNHDA and CDR2 SQIVND (reference sequence). CDR3 protein: CASRGKAKNIQYF. The CDR3 nucleotides are TGTGCCAGTAGGGGAAAAGCCAAAAACATTCAGTACTTC.

This clonotype was counted between two and nine times. This chain connects TRBV2 to TRBJ2-3, with TRBD1 matching 11 bases. With V trimmed by 5 bases and J by 2 bases, 9 bases remained unmatched. Germline V gene data show CDR1 as SNHLY and CDR2 as FYNNEI. This CDR3 comprises 17 residues. For the CDR3, the DNA is TGTGCCAGCAGTTCCCCCCGGGACAGGGGGTTCACAGATACGCAGTATTTT. Amino acid sequence: CASSSPRDRGFTDTQYF.

The gene calls are TRBV3-1 and TRBJ1-1; D might be TRBD1 (6 bases). CDR1 LGHDT and CDR2 YNNKEL come from the germline V gene (reference sequence). V was pared by 5 bases and J by 6 bases, with 19 bases between. This CDR3 is 15 amino acids long. CDR3 in amino acids: CASSTTTGGLPEAFF. The CDR3 nucleotides are TGTGCCAGCAGCACAACCACGGGGGGCCTGCCTGAAGCTTTCTTT.

The chain links TRBV29-1 to TRBJ1-2; 7 positions match TRBD1. After removal of 4 bases from V and 4 bases from J, the junction contained 6 bases not matched to a gene. This CDR3 contains 13 residues. CDR1 is SQVTM and CDR2 is ANQGSEA in the germline V gene. DNA of the CDR3: TGCAGCGTTGGATGGACAGGACGCTATGGCTACACCTTC. It codes for CSVGWTGRYGYTF.

This clonotype was counted a few times. The V gene is TRBV7-9, the J gene TRBJ2-5, with D unclear. The CDR3 runs to 13 residues. The V gene lost 2 bases and the J gene lost 5 bases, with 9 bases spanning the gap. Germline values: CDR1 SEHNR, CDR2 FQNEAQ (reference sequence). The CDR3 loop is CASSLTEPETQYF. DNA for the CDR3: TGTGCCAGCAGCTTAACAGAGCCCGAGACCCAGTACTTC. The variable domain in full, with the rest retrieved from reference TRBV7-9 and TRBJ2-5, is DTGVSQNPRHKITKRGQNVTFRCDPISEHNRLYWYRQTLGQGPEFLTYFQNEAQLEKSRLLSDRFSAERPKGSFSTLEIQRTEQGDSAMYLCASSLTEPETQYFGPGTRLLVL.

V is TRBV2 and J is TRBJ2-7; 9 nucleotides match TRBD1. The CDR3 length is 14 residues. Germline values: CDR1 SNHLY, CDR2 FYNNEI. In DNA form, the CDR3 reads TGTGCCGGCAGTCCCGGGACAGGGCTCTACGAGCAGTACGTC. Translated, it gives CAGSPGTGLYEQYV.

This clonotype was seen more than once but under ten times. This chain connects TRBV5-6 to TRBJ2-7; D unresolved. The CDR3 runs 13 residues. The germline gives CDR1 SGHDT, CDR2 YYEEEE. Trimming took 7 bases from V and 7 from J, leaving 18 bases between them. In DNA, the CDR3 is TGTGCCAGCCTACTGTCGGGTAGTAGGGAGCAGTACGTC. It specifies CASLLSGSREQYV.

The V and J genes are TRBV6-5 and TRBJ2-3; unclear D gene. V was trimmed by 2 bases and J by 2 bases, leaving 11 bases between them. Germline CDR1 reads MNHEY; CDR2 reads SVGAGI. The CDR3 has 15 residues. CDR3 loop: CASSYGMEYTDTQYF. For the CDR3, the DNA is TGTGCCAGCAGTTACGGGATGGAGTACACAGATACGCAGTATTTT.

This clonotype was detected only a few times. This chain links TRBV12-3 or TRBV12-4 with TRBJ1-5, with D possibly being TRBD1 (6 bases). V lost 5 bases and J lost 2, with 13 bases in between. This CDR3 contains 15 residues. For the CDR3, the DNA is TGTGCCAGCAGTCAGGGACACGGGGGCAATCAGCCCCAGCATTTT. Translating it yields CASSQGHGGNQPQHF.

This clonotype was seen a handful of times. V usage is TRBV12-3 or TRBV12-4 and J usage is TRBJ2-2; D remains unclear. V gave up 6 bases and J gave up 3 bases, with 11 bases separating them. This CDR3 is built from 14 residues. CDR3 protein: CASRSYRDTGELFF. The CDR3 nucleotides read TGTGCCAGCAGGTCCTACCGGGACACCGGGGAGCTGTTTTTT.

The chain links TRBV14 to TRBJ1-1; D gene uncertain. Germline V gives CDR1 SGHDN, CDR2 FVKESK. This CDR3 is 13 amino acids long. The V gene lost 4 bases and the J gene lost 7 bases, with 13 bases spanning the gap. The CDR3 loop reads CASSPRLRGEAFF. The CDR3 DNA sequence: TGTGCCAGCAGCCCTAGATTGCGGGGTGAAGCTTTCTTT.

This clonotype was observed a few times. V and J are TRBV11-2 and TRBJ2-5; D not resolved. The V gene lost 5 bases and the J gene lost 2 bases, with 9 bases spanning the gap. The CDR3 totals 13 residues. In germline, CDR1 is SGHAT, CDR2 FQNNGV. The CDR3 loop is CASSKHVQETQYF. CDR3 DNA sequence: TGTGCCAGCAGCAAACACGTTCAAGAGACCCAGTACTTC.

CDR3 nucleotide sequence: TGCGCCAGCAGCGGACTAGCGGGGGGAACCGACTCCTACGAGCAGTACTTC. Its translation is CASSGLAGGTDSYEQYF. This sequence joins TRBV10-1 and TRBJ2-7; 14 bases align to TRBD2. Per germline, CDR1 WNHNN and CDR2 SYGVQD (reference sequence). The CDR3 is 17 amino acids. V lost 6 bases, J lost 0 bases, and 7 bases stayed unmatched.

The chain joins TRBV28 to TRBJ1-1; 7 positions agree with TRBD1. With 2 bases clipped from V and 8 bases from J, the junction kept 8 bases outside the gene matches. Germline lookup yields CDR1 MDHEN and CDR2 SYDVKM. This CDR3 region has 14 residues. The CDR3 sequence is CASSLGGDSEEAFF. The CDR3 nucleotides are TGTGCCAGCAGTTTAGGCGGGGACAGCGAGGAAGCTTTCTTT.

This clonotype was seen only a few times. The V call is TRBV7-2, the J call TRBJ1-5; D call uncertain. The germline gives CDR1 SGHTA, CDR2 FQGNSA. The CDR3 covers 14 residues. Trimming took off 5 bases at V and 4 bases at J, with 12 bases between the two ends. The CDR3 DNA reads as TGTGCCAGCAGCCCCGACGGAGTTAATCAGCCCCAGCATTTT. This sequence encodes CASSPDGVNQPQHF.

The chain is built from TRBV6-2 or TRBV6-3 and TRBJ2-3; D perhaps matches TRBD2 (5 bases). The CDR3 has 13 residues. Trimming took 6 bases from V and 4 from J, leaving 11 bases between them. Germline CDR1 reads MNHEY; CDR2 reads SVGEGT. In DNA form, the CDR3 reads TGTGCCAGCAGACTAGTTGGGGCAGATACGCAGTATTTT. This translates into CASRLVGADTQYF.

This clonotype was seen repeatedly, ten times or more. The chain joins TRBV29-1 to TRBJ2-3; D is unresolved. V dropped 5 bases and J dropped 0 bases, with 6 bases sitting between them. This CDR3 contains 12 residues. Germline CDR1 SQVTM, CDR2 ANQGSEA. The CDR3 sequence: CSVSDSTDTQYF. CDR3 nucleotide sequence: TGCAGCGTTTCGGACAGCACAGATACGCAGTATTTT.

In nucleotides, the CDR3 is TGCAGTGCTAGAGATTGGGAGGCTAACTATGGCTACACCTTC. This sequence encodes CSARDWEANYGYTF. The chain recombines TRBV20-1 with TRBJ1-2; D not resolved. V was pared by 0 bases and J by 0 bases, with 8 bases between. Germline loops: CDR1 DFQATT, CDR2 SNEGSKA (reference sequence). CDR3 length: 14 residues.